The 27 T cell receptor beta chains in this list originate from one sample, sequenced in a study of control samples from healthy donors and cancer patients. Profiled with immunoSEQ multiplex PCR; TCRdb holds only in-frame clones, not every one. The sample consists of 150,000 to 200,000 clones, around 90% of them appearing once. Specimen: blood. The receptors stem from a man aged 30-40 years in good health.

The CDR3: CASAHARDSQGFMNTEAFF. The CDR3 DNA follows: TGCGCCAGCGCCCACGCTAGGGACAGCCAGGGGTTCATGAACACTGAAGCTTTCTTT. This chain uses TRBV5-1 with TRBJ1-1; TRBD1 agrees at 7 bases. Germline V gives CDR1 SGHRS, CDR2 YFSETQ. V lost 7 bases and J lost 0; bases outside the gene matches: 21. The CDR3 is 19 amino acids.

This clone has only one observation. The chain's CDR3 is CASSPFAGTGELFF. CDR3 bases: TGTGCCAGCAGCCCATTCGCAGGGACCGGGGAGCTGTTTTTT. The chain links TRBV7-9 to TRBJ2-2; TRBD1 might be the D (5 bases). The CDR3 extends over 14 amino acids. Germline V gives CDR1 SEHNR, CDR2 FQNEAQ (reference sequence). The V gene lost 5 bases and the J gene lost 5 bases, with 12 bases spanning the gap.

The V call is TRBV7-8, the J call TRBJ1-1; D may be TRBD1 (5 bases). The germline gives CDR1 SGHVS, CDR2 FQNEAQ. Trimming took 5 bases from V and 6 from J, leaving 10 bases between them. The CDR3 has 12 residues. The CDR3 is CASSRDRPEAFF. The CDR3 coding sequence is TGTGCCAGCAGCCGAGACAGACCTGAAGCTTTCTTT.

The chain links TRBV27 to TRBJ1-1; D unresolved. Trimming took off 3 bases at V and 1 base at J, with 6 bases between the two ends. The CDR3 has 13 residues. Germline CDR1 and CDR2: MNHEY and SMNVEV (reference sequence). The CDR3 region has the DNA TGTGCCAGCAGTTTGTTAGAGAACACTGAAGCTTTCTTT. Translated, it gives CASSLLENTEAFF.

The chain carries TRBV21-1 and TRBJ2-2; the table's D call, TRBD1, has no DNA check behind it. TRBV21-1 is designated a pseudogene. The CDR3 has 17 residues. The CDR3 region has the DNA TGTGCCAGCAGCAAAAAGGAGGGACAGCATCAAACCGGGGAGCTGTTTTTT. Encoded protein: CASSKKEGQHQTGELFF.

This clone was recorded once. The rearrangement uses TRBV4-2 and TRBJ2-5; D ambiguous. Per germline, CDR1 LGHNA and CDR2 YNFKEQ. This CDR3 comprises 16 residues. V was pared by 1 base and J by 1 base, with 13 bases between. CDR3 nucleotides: TGTGCCAGCAGCCAAGTCCAGCACTCCTCCCAAGAGACCCAGTACTTC. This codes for CASSQVQHSSQETQYF.

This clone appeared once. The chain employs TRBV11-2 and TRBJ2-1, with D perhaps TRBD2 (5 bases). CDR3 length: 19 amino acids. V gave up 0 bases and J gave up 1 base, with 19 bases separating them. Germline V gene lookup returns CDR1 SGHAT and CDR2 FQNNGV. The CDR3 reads CASSLDKRTSYYSYNEQFF. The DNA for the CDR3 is TGTGCCAGCAGCTTAGATAAAAGGACTTCCTACTATTCCTACAATGAGCAGTTCTTC. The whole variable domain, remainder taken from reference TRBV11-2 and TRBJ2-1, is EAGVAQSPRYKIIEKRQSVAFWCNPISGHATLYWYQQILGQGPKLLIQFQNNGVVDDSQLPKDRFSAERLKGVDSTLKIQPAKLEDSAVYLCASSLDKRTSYYSYNEQFFGPGTRLTVL.

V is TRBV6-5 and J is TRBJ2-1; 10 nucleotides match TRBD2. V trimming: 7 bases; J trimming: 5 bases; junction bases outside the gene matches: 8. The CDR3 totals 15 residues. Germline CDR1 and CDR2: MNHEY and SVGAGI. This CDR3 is CASMGVAGGNNEQFF. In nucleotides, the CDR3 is TGTGCCAGCATGGGAGTAGCGGGGGGCAACAATGAGCAGTTCTTC.

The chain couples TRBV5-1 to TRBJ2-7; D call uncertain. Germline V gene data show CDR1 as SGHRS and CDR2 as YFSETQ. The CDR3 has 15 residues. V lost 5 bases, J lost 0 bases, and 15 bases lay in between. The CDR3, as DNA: TGCGCCAGCAGTACAAGGCCCCAGGACTCCTACGAGCAGTACTTC. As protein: CASSTRPQDSYEQYF. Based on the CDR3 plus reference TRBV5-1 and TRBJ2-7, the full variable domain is KAGVTQTPRYLIKTRGQQVTLSCSPISGHRSVSWYQQTPGQGLQFLFEYFSETQRNKGNFPGRFSGRQFSNSRSEMNVSTLELGDSALYLCASSTRPQDSYEQYFGPGTRLTVT.

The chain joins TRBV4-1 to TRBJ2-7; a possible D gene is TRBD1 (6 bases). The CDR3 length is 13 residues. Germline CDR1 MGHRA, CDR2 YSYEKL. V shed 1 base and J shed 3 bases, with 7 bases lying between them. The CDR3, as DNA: TGCGCCAGCAGCCAAGTACAGGGCTACGAGCAGTACTTC. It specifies CASSQVQGYEQYF.

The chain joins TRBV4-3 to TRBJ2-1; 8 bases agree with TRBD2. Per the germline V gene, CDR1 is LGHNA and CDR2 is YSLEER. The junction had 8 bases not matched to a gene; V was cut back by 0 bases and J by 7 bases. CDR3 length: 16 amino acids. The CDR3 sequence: CASSQDAGGHGNEQFF. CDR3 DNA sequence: TGCGCCAGCAGCCAAGACGCGGGGGGCCACGGGAATGAGCAGTTCTTC.

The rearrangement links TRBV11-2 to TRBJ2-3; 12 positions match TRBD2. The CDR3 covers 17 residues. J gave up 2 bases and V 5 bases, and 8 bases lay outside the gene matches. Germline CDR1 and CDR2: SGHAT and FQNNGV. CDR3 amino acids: CASSTGLAGLYTDTQYF. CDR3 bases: TGTGCCAGCAGCACTGGACTAGCGGGGCTTTACACAGATACGCAGTATTTT.

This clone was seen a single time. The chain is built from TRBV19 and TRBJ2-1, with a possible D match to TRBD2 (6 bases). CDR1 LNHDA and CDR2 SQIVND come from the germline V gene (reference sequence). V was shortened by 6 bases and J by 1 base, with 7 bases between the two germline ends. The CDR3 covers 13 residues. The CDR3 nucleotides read TGTGCCAGTAGCGGGGGTTCCTACAATGAGCAGTTCTTC. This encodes CASSGGSYNEQFF.

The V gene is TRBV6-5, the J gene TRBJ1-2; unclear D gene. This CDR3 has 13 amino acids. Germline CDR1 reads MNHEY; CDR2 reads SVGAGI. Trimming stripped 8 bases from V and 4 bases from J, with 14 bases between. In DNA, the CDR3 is TGTGCCAGCGGGGTCAGGTGGGCCTATGGCTACACCTTC. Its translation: CASGVRWAYGYTF.

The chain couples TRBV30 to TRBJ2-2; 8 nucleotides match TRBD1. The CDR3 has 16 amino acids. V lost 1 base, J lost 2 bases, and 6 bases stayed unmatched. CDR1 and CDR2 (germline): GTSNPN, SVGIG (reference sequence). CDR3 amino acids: CAWSAQGAGNTGELFF. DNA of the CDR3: TGTGCCTGGAGTGCTCAGGGGGCGGGAAACACCGGGGAGCTGTTTTTT.

This CDR3 reads CASSEGYFYNSPLHF. The CDR3 bases are TGTGCCAGCAGTGAGGGATACTTCTATAATTCACCCCTCCACTTT. The chain recombines TRBV6-1 with TRBJ1-6; D is undetermined. Looked up from germline, CDR1 is MNHNS and CDR2 is SASEGT. The V end was cut by 3 bases, the J end by 3 bases, with 9 bases between. CDR3 length equals 15 residues.

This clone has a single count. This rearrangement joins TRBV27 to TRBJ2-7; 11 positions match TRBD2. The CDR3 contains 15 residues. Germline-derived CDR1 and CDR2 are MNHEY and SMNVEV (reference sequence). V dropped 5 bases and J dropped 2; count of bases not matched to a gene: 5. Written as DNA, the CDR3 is TGTGCCAGCAGTAGGACTAGCGGGCAACCCTACGAGCAGTACTTC. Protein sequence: CASSRTSGQPYEQYF.

The CDR3 sequence: CASSFRTGGGSDTQYF. The CDR3, as DNA: TGTGCCAGCAGTTTTAGAACGGGGGGCGGATCAGATACGCAGTATTTT. The V gene is TRBV27, the J gene TRBJ2-3; the D gene is possibly TRBD2 (7 bases). V was clipped by 3 bases and J by 4 bases, with 17 bases between them. Per germline, CDR1 MNHEY and CDR2 SMNVEV (reference sequence). The CDR3 is 16 residues long.

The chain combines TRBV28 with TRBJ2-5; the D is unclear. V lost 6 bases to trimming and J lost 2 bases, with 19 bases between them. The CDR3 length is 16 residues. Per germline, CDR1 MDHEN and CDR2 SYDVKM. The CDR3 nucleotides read TGTGCCAGCAGCCCCACCAAGTATCCGGTGCAAGAGACCCAGTACTTC. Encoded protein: CASSPTKYPVQETQYF.

Here the CDR3 reads CASSPTGGLNTEAFF. The CDR3 DNA is TGTGCCAGCTCTCCGACAGGGGGGCTGAACACTGAAGCTTTCTTT. This sequence joins TRBV18 and TRBJ1-1, with TRBD1 matching 9 bases. This CDR3 contains 15 residues. Looked up from germline, CDR1 is KGHSH and CDR2 is LQKENI. V lost 6 bases, J lost 0 bases, and 5 bases stayed unmatched.

This chain's CDR3 is CASSAGGGGTEAFF. The CDR3 DNA reads as TGTGCCAGCAGCGCGGGTGGAGGGGGCACTGAAGCTTTCTTT. The chain recombines TRBV6-4 with TRBJ1-1, with D perhaps matching TRBD1 (6 bases). Germline assignment: CDR1 MRHNA and CDR2 SNTAGT. This CDR3 has 14 residues. V lost 6 bases and J lost 4, with 15 bases in between.

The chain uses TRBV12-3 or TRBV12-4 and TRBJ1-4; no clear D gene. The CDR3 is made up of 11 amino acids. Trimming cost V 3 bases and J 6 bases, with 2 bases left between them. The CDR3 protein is CASSLDEKLFF. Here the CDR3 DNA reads TGTGCCAGCAGTTTGGATGAAAAACTGTTTTTT.

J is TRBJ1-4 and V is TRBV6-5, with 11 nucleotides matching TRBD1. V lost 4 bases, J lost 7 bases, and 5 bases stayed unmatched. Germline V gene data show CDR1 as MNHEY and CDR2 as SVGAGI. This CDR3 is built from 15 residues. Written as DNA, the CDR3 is TGTGCCAGCAGTTCTACGGACAGGGGGCCTGAAAAACTGTTTTTT. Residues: CASSSTDRGPEKLFF.

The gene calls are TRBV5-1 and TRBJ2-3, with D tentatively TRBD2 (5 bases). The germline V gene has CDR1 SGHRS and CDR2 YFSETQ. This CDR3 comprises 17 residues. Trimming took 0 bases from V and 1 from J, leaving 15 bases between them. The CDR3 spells CASSLALPGFGTDTQYF. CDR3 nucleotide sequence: TGCGCCAGCAGCTTGGCCCTACCGGGGTTTGGCACAGATACGCAGTATTTT.

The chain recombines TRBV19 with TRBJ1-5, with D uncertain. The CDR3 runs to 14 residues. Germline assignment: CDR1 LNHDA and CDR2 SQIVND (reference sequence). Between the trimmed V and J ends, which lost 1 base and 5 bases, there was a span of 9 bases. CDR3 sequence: CASSIVGWDQPQHF. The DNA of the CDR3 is TGTGCCAGTAGTATAGTTGGGTGGGATCAGCCCCAGCATTTT. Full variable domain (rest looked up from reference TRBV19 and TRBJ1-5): DGGITQSPKYLFRKEGQNVTLSCEQNLNHDAMYWYRQDPGQGLRLIYYSQIVNDFQKGDIAEGYSVSREKKESFPLTVTSAQKNPTAFYLCASSIVGWDQPQHFGDGTRLSIL.

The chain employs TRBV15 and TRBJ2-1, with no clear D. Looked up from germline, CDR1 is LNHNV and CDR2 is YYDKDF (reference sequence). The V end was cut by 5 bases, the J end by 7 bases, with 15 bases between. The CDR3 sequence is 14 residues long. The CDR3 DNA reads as TGTGCCACCAGCGGCCGGGTCACTGGAAATGAGCAGTTCTTC. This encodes CATSGRVTGNEQFF.

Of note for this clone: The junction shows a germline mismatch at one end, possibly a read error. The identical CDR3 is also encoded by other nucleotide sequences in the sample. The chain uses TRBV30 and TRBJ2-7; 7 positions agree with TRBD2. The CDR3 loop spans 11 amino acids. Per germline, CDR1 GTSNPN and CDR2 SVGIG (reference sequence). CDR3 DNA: TGTGCTTGGAGCGGGGTCTACGAGCAGTACTTC. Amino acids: CAWSGVYEQYF.